This TCR beta chain appears in the sequencing data of a study of T cells in Graves' hyperthyroidism and ophthalmopathy. Study observations and caveats: Blood also contained most expanded thyroid clonotypes above 0.001. Before onset, ophthalmopathy was predicted by the model a median approximately 6.7 months earlier.

Amplification yielded TCR beta CDR3 regions, with RNA transcripts as the source. When the TCR CDR3 underwent first-round RT-PCR, the HTBI primer set was used. TCRdb re-called the multiplex PCR reads through MiXCR, storing one row per CDR3 protein. The sample consists of more than 600,000 distinct CDR3 sequences, 15% to 20% of them appearing once. The CDR3 has 11 residues. The V end lost 8 bases, the J end lost 8 bases, and 10 bases lay between the germline ends. Germline V lookup: CDR1 PRHDT, CDR2 FYEKMQ (reference sequence). This clonotype has a handful of counts. Its antigen is as yet unknown. The gene calls are TRBV13 and TRBJ2-1; D remains ambiguous. Material for sequencing was blood. The TCR was taken from a man between 18 and 35 years old with Graves' hyperthyroidism. CDR3 loop: CASRSGDEQFF. As DNA, the CDR3 is TGTGCCAGCCGCAGTGGGGATGAGCAGTTCTTC.